One sample yielded the 2 T cell receptor beta chains listed below, sequenced in a study of T cells after yellow fever vaccination. TCRdb re-analysed the 5' RACE reads in MiXCR, keeping a single row per CDR3 protein. The data show around 46,000 distinct CDR3 sequences, with approximately 7% seen just once and 25% to 30% held by the top ten. Sequencing was performed on CD8+ T cells sorted from PBMCs, taken around 14 days after the first yellow fever vaccination. Source of these receptors: a young man who received the YFV17D yellow fever vaccine.

This clonotype was seen more than once but under ten times. The chain is built from TRBV27 and TRBJ2-5; D uncertain. The CDR3 length is 13 residues. V was trimmed by 2 bases and J by 5 bases, leaving 9 bases between them. The V gene's germline CDR1 is MNHEY and CDR2 SMNVEV (reference sequence). The CDR3 DNA reads TGTGCCAGCAGTTTACGGTGGTTTGAGACCCAGTACTTC. The encoded protein is CASSLRWFETQYF.

This clonotype was picked up many times. This chain connects TRBV12-3 or TRBV12-4 to TRBJ1-1, with a tentative D call TRBD1 (5 bases). The V end was cut by 2 bases, the J end by 5 bases, with 12 bases between. The CDR3 is 14 residues long. The CDR3 loop reads CASSLQGRDTEAFF. CDR3 nucleotide sequence: TGTGCCAGCAGTTTACAGGGAAGAGATACTGAAGCTTTCTTT.